One and the same sample provided the 5 T cell receptor beta chains below, sequenced in a study of cytomegalovirus exposure and HLA in healthy donors. Sequencing used immunoSEQ multiplex PCR; TCRdb keeps in-frame clones, though not all of them. This table has approximately 76,000 clones, approximately 93% appearing once. Sequenced material: PBMCs. Receptors were obtained from a woman aged 18-35 years in good health and CMV-seropositive.

This clone was detected once. This rearrangement joins TRBV5-4 to TRBJ2-7, with TRBD2 identical over 7 bases. CDR3 size: 14 residues. Looked up from germline, CDR1 is SGHNT and CDR2 is YYREEE (reference sequence). The ends lost 4 bases at V and 3 bases at J; junction bases unmatched: 7. CDR3 nucleotides: TGTGCCAGCAGCCCTAGCGGCCTCTTCTACGAGCAGTACTTC. Translating gives CASSPSGLFYEQYF.

This chain joins TRBV30 and TRBJ1-1; 8 bases match TRBD1. The CDR3 extends over 16 amino acids. CDR1 is GTSNPN and CDR2 is SVGIG in the germline V gene (reference sequence). The trim removed 2 bases at V and 0 bases at J, leaving 8 bases unmatched. The CDR3 reads CAWSFLSTGVNTEAFF. Here the CDR3 DNA reads TGTGCCTGGAGTTTTCTATCGACAGGGGTGAACACTGAAGCTTTCTTT. Full variable domain (remainder filled in from reference TRBV30 and TRBJ1-1): SQTIHQWPATLVQPVGSPLSLECTVEGTSNPNLYWYRQAAGRGLQLLFYSVGIGQISSEVPQNLSASRPQDRQFILSSKKLLLSDSGFYLCAWSFLSTGVNTEAFFGQGTRLTVV.

The chain employs TRBV6-4 and TRBJ2-7, with TRBD1 as a possible D gene (5 bases). The V gene lost 3 bases and the J gene lost 1 base, with 16 bases spanning the gap. The CDR3 totals 16 residues. Per germline, CDR1 MRHNA and CDR2 SNTAGT. The CDR3 spells CASSENLGHRSYEQYF. In nucleotides, the CDR3 is TGTGCCAGCAGTGAAAATTTAGGACATAGATCCTACGAGCAGTACTTC.

This rearrangement joins TRBV4-2 to TRBJ2-1; 12 nucleotides agree with TRBD2. Unmatched junction bases numbered 5, after V lost 3 bases and J lost 2 bases. The germline CDR1 and CDR2 sequences are LGHNA and YNFKEQ. This CDR3 has 17 amino acids. The CDR3 loop is CASSQNLAGGPYNEQFF. CDR3 DNA sequence: TGTGCCAGCAGCCAGAACCTAGCGGGGGGGCCCTACAATGAGCAGTTCTTC.

The V and J genes are TRBV7-2 and TRBJ2-2; no firm D call. In germline, CDR1 is SGHTA, CDR2 FQGNSA. This CDR3 has 14 residues. Trimming shortened V by 1 base and J by 5 bases, and 8 bases separated the two germline ends. This CDR3 reads CASSLVSGTGELFF. CDR3 sequence (DNA): TGTGCCAGCAGCTTAGTGTCCGGGACCGGGGAGCTGTTTTTT.